The 11 T cell receptor beta chains below come from one sample, sequenced in a study of chemoradiotherapy in HPV16-positive cancers. Clones were read by immunoSEQ multiplex PCR, and TCRdb kept only the in-frame ones, dropping some. The top ten clones hold under 9.5% of a sample with some 1,600 clones, about 92% of them seen once. Sequenced here: tumor tissue, sampled from a patient who underwent chemoradiotherapy. The receptors derive from a human donor with HPV-associated anogenital cancer.

This clone was detected only a few times. The chain has TRBV7-2 and TRBJ1-4; D not resolved. Trimming stripped 5 bases from V and 4 bases from J, with 17 bases between. Germline assignment: CDR1 SGHTA and CDR2 FQGNSA. The CDR3 extends over 16 amino acids. CDR3 nucleotides: TGTGCCAGCAGCCCCGAGGCGGGGTCCGGTAATGAAAAACTGTTTTTT. It encodes CASSPEAGSGNEKLFF. The whole variable domain, filled in from reference TRBV7-2 and TRBJ1-4, reads GAGVSQSPSNKVTEKGKDVELRCDPISGHTALYWYRQSLGQGLEFLIYFQGNSAPDKSGLPSDRFSAERTGGSVSTLTIQRTQQEDSAVYLCASSPEAGSGNEKLFFGSGTQLSVL.

The chain has TRBV11-2 and TRBJ2-1, with a possible D match to TRBD2 (6 bases). The CDR3 extends over 15 amino acids. V was trimmed by 7 bases and J by 4 bases, leaving 17 bases between them. In germline, CDR1 is SGHAT, CDR2 FQNNGV. CDR3 nucleotides: TGTGCCAGCAAGCCTTTGGGCGGGACTTACAATGAGCAGTTCTTC. Protein: CASKPLGGTYNEQFF.

V and J are TRBV2 and TRBJ2-7; 11 bases are shared with TRBD2. Germline loops: CDR1 SNHLY, CDR2 FYNNEI. The CDR3 consists of 18 residues. With V trimmed by 8 bases and J by 2 bases, 17 bases remained unmatched. In DNA form, the CDR3 reads TGTGCCAGCGGTGGTTGGGTGGAGACTAGCGGGATCCCCTACGAGCAGTACTTC. Translation gives CASGGWVETSGIPYEQYF.

The rearrangement joins TRBV6-6 to TRBJ2-7; TRBD2 aligns across 8 bases. The ends lost 7 bases at V and 5 bases at J; junction bases unmatched: 13. In germline, CDR1 is MNHNY, CDR2 SVGAGI (reference sequence). CDR3 length: 15 residues. The CDR3 loop is CASIPPSGRVNEQYF. CDR3 nucleotides: TGTGCCAGCATCCCCCCCAGCGGGAGAGTTAACGAGCAGTACTTC.

As DNA, the CDR3 is TGTGCCTGGAGTGCCCCCGGCTTCTACACTGAAGCTTTCTTT. It encodes CAWSAPGFYTEAFF. This chain joins TRBV30 and TRBJ1-1; unclear D gene. Germline V gene data show CDR1 as GTSNPN and CDR2 as SVGIG (reference sequence). This CDR3 has 14 amino acids. Trimming removed 1 base at V and 3 bases at J, with 12 bases between.

This chain links TRBV13 with TRBJ2-3; D is uncertain. The germline V and J ends were trimmed by 5 bases and 11 bases, with 14 bases remaining between them. This CDR3 region has 12 residues. Germline V gene data show CDR1 as PRHDT and CDR2 as FYEKMQ (reference sequence). CDR3 residues: CASSQGSPRQYF. The CDR3 DNA reads TGTGCCAGCAGCCAAGGGTCTCCGCGGCAGTATTTT.

The chain carries TRBV2 and TRBJ2-3, with 8 nucleotides matching TRBD1. This CDR3 has 14 residues. The V segment lost 7 bases and the J segment 5 bases; nucleotides outside the gene matches: 8. Germline-derived CDR1 and CDR2 are SNHLY and FYNNEI. DNA for the CDR3: TGTGCCAGCATAATCGACAGGGGTGGAGATACGCAGTATTTT. It codes for CASIIDRGGDTQYF.

The J gene is TRBJ1-2, the V gene TRBV5-1, with 8 bases aligning to TRBD1. J lost 4 bases, V lost 0 bases, and 5 bases had no gene match. Per the germline V gene, CDR1 is SGHRS and CDR2 is YFSETQ. The CDR3 has 15 amino acids. This CDR3 reads CASSLGQGPAYGYTF. The CDR3 nucleotides are TGCGCCAGCAGCTTGGGACAGGGGCCGGCCTATGGCTACACCTTC. The variable domain in full, completed from reference TRBV5-1 and TRBJ1-2, reads KAGVTQTPRYLIKTRGQQVTLSCSPISGHRSVSWYQQTPGQGLQFLFEYFSETQRNKGNFPGRFSGRQFSNSRSEMNVSTLELGDSALYLCASSLGQGPAYGYTFGSGTRLTVV.

The chain recombines TRBV10-2 with TRBJ2-6, with D possibly TRBD2 on 5 matching bases. The CDR3 sequence is 13 residues long. CDR1 and CDR2 from the germline V gene are WSHSY and SAAADI. Between the trimmed V and J ends, which lost 7 bases and 1 base, there was a span of 5 bases. For the CDR3, the DNA is TGCGCCAGCACGGGGTCTGGGGCCAACGTCCTGACTTTC. Protein sequence: CASTGSGANVLTF.

The CDR3 region has the DNA TGTGCCAGTAGTATTATTGGCGGTAGTAACACTGAAGCTTTCTTT. It encodes CASSIIGGSNTEAFF. The chain carries TRBV19 and TRBJ1-1; no reliable D call. With 3 bases removed from V and 2 bases from J, the gap between germline ends came to 13 bases. Germline assignment: CDR1 LNHDA and CDR2 SQIVND (reference sequence). The CDR3 has 15 residues. Complete variable domain (other parts from reference TRBV19 and TRBJ1-1): DGGITQSPKYLFRKEGQNVTLSCEQNLNHDAMYWYRQDPGQGLRLIYYSQIVNDFQKGDIAEGYSVSREKKESFPLTVTSAQKNPTAFYLCASSIIGGSNTEAFFGQGTRLTVV.

The rearrangement uses TRBV29-1 and TRBJ2-1; D is unclear. Germline assignment: CDR1 SQVTM and CDR2 ANQGSEA. V lost 0 bases and J 4 bases, leaving 10 bases between the germline ends. The CDR3 runs to 14 residues. CDR3: CSVEEWSPYNEQFF. CDR3 nucleotide sequence: TGCAGCGTTGAAGAGTGGAGCCCATACAATGAGCAGTTCTTC.